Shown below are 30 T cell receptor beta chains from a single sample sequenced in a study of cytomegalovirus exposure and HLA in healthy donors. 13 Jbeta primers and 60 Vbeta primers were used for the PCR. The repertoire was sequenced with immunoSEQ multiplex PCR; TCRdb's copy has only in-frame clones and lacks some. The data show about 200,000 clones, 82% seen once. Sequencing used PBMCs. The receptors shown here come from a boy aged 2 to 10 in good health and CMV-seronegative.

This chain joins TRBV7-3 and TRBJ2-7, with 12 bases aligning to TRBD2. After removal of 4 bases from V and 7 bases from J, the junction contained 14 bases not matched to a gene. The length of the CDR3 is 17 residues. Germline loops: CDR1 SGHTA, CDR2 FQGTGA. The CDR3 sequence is CASSSRRPLAGGKEQYF. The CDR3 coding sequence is TGTGCCAGCAGCTCCCGCCGCCCCCTAGCGGGGGGGAAGGAGCAGTACTTC.

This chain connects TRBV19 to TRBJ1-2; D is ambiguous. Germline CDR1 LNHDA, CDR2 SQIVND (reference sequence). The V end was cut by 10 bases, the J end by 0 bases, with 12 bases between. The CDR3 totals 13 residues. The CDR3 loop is CATTRHPNYGYTF. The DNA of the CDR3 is TGTGCCACCACCAGACACCCTAACTATGGCTACACCTTC.

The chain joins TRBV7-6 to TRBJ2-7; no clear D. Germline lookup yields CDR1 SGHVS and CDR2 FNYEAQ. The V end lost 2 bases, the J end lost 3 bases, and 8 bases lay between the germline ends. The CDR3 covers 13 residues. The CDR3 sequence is CASSLSAVYEQYF. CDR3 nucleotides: TGTGCCAGCAGCTTATCTGCAGTCTACGAGCAGTACTTC.

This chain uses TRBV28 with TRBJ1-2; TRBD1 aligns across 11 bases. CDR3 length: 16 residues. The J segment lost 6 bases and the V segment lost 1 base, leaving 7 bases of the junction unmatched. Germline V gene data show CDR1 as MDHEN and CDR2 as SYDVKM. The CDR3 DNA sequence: TGTGCCAGCAGTTTATTCCGGACAGGGGGCGCGAATGGCTACACCTTC. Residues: CASSLFRTGGANGYTF.

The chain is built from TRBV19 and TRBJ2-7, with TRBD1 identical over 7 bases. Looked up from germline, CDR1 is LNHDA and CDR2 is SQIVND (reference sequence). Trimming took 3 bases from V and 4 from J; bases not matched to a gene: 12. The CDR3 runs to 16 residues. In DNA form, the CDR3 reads TGTGCCAGTAGTATCTCCCCAGGGGGAGAGGAGTACGAGCAGTACTTC. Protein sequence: CASSISPGGEEYEQYF.

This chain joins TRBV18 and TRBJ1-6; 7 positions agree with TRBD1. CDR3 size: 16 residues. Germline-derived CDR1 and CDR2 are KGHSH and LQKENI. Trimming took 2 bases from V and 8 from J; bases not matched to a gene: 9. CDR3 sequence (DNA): TGTGCCAGCTCACCAAGGGAGCAGGGGGTAGATTCACCCCTCCACTTT. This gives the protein CASSPREQGVDSPLHF.

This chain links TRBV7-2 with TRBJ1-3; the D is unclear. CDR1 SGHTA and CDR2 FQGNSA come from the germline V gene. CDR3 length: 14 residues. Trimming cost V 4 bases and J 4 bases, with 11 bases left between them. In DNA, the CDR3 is TGTGCCAGCAGCTCGACCCTTAGCGGAAACACCATATATTTT. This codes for CASSSTLSGNTIYF.

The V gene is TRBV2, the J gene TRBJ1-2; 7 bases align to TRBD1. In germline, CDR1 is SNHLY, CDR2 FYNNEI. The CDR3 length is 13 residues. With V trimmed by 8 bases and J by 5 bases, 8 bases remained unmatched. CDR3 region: CASSIRQGYGYTF. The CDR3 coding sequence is TGTGCCAGCTCTATCCGACAGGGTTATGGCTACACCTTC.

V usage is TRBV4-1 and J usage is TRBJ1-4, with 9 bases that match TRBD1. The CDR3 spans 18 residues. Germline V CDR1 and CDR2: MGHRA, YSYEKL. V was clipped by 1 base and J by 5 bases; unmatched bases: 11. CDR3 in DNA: TGCGCCAGCAGCCAAGCACGTACAGGGGGCGAGGGGAATGAAAAACTGTTTTTT. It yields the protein CASSQARTGGEGNEKLFF.

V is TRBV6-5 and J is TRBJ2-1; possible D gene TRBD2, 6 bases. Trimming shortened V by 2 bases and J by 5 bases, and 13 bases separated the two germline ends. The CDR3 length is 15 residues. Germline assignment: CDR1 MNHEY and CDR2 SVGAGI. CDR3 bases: TGTGCCAGCAGTTACACTCCGGGACTCAACAATGAGCAGTTCTTC. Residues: CASSYTPGLNNEQFF.

Here the CDR3 reads CASSFSDRGAETQYF. The DNA for the CDR3 is TGTGCCAGCAGCTTCTCGGACAGGGGGGCGGAGACCCAGTACTTC. The rearrangement uses TRBV7-6 and TRBJ2-5, with 10 bases lining up with TRBD1. V trimming: 3 bases; J trimming: 5 bases; junction bases outside the gene matches: 6. The length of the CDR3 is 15 residues. CDR1 is SGHVS, CDR2 FNYEAQ, per germline.

The CDR3 sequence is CASSQGITNEQFF. The CDR3 DNA is TGTGCCAGCAGCCAAGGCATAACTAATGAGCAGTTCTTC. The rearrangement joins TRBV4-2 to TRBJ2-1, with D hard to call. Trimming removed 1 base from V and 7 bases from J, with 8 bases in between. Germline V gene data show CDR1 as LGHNA and CDR2 as YNFKEQ. CDR3 length: 13 residues.

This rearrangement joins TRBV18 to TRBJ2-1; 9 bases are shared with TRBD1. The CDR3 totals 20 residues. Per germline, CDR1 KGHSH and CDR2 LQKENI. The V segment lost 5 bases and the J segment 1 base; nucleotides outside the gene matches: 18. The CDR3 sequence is CASSDPRDRALLGSYNEQFF. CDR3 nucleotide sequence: TGTGCCAGCTCAGATCCCCGGGACAGGGCTCTCCTTGGTTCCTACAATGAGCAGTTCTTC.

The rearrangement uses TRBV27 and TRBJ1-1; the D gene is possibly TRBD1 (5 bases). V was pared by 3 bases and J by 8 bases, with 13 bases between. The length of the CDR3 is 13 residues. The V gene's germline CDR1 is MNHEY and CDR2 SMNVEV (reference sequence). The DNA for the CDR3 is TGTGCCAGCAGTTTTGGGGGGAAATCCGAAGCTTTCTTT. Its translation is CASSFGGKSEAFF.

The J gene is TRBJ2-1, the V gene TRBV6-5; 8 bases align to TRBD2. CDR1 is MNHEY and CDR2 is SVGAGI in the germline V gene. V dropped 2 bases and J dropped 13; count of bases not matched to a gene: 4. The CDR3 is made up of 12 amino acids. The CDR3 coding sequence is TGTGCCAGCAGTTACGGAGCGGGGGCCCAGTTCTTC. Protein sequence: CASSYGAGAQFF.

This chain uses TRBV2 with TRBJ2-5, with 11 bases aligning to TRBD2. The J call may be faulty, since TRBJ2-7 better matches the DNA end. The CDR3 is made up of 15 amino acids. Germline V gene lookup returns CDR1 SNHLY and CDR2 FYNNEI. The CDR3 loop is CASSRPGTSGYEQYF. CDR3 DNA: TGTGCCAGCAGCCGACCTGGGACTAGCGGTTACGAGCAGTACTTC.

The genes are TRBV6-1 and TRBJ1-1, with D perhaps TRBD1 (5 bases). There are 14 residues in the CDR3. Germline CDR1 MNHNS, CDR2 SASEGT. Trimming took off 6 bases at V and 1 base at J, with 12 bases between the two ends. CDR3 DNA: TGTGCCAGCAGGACCGCAGGGTGGAACACTGAAGCTTTCTTT. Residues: CASRTAGWNTEAFF.

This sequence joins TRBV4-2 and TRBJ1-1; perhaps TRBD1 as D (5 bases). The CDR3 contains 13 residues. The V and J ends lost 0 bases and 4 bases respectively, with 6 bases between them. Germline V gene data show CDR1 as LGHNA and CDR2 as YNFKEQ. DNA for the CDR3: TGTGCCAGCAGCCAAGAGGGGGGCACTGAAGCTTTCTTT. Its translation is CASSQEGGTEAFF.

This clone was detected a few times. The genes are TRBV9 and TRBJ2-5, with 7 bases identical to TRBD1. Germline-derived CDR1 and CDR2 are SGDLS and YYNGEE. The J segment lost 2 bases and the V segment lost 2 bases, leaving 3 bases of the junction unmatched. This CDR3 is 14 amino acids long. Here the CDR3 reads CASSVRDRQETQYF. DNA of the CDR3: TGTGCCAGCAGCGTTAGGGACAGACAAGAGACCCAGTACTTC.

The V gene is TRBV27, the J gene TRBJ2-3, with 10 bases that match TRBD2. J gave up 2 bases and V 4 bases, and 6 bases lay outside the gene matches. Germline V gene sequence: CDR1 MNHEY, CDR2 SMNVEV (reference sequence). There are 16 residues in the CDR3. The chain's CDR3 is CASSSQRGGHTDTQYF. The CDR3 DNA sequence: TGTGCCAGCAGTTCCCAGCGGGGGGGCCACACAGATACGCAGTATTTT.

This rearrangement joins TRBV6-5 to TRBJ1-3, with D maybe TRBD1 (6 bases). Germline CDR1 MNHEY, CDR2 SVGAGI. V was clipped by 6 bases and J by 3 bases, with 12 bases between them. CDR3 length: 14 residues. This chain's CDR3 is CASSSTGLGNTIYF. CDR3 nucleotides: TGTGCCAGCAGCTCAACAGGGCTTGGAAACACCATATATTTT.

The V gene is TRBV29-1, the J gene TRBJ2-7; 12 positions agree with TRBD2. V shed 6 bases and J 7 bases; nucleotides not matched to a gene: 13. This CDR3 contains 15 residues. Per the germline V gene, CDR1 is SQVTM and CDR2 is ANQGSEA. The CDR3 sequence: CSVSTGLAGPLEQYF. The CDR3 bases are TGCAGCGTAAGTACCGGACTAGCGGGGCCATTGGAGCAGTACTTC.

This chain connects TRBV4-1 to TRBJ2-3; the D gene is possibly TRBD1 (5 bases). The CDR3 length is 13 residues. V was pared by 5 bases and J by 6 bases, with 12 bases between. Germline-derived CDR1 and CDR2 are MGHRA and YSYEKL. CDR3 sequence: CASSAQGLDTQYF. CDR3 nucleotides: TGCGCCAGCAGCGCGCAGGGTTTGGATACGCAGTATTTT.

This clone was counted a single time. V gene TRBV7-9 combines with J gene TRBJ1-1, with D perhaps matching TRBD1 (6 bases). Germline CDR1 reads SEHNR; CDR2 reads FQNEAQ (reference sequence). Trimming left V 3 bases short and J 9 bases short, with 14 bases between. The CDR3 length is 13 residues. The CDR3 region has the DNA TGTGCCAGCAGCTTTTCAACAGGGCGCAAAGCTTTCTTT. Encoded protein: CASSFSTGRKAFF.

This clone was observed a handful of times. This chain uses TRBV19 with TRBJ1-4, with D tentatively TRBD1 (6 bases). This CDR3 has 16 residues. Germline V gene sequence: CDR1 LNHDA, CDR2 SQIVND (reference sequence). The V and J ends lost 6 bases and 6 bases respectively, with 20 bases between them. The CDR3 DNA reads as TGTGCCAGTAGCACCGGGACACCCTTTCGGGATGAAAAACTGTTTTTT. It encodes CASSTGTPFRDEKLFF.

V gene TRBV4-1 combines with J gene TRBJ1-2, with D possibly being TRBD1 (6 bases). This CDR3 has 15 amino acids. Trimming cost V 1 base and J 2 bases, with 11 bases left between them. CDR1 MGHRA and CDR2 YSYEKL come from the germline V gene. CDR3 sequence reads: CASSQATGPNYGYTF. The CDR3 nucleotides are TGCGCCAGCAGCCAAGCAACAGGGCCCAACTATGGCTACACCTTC.

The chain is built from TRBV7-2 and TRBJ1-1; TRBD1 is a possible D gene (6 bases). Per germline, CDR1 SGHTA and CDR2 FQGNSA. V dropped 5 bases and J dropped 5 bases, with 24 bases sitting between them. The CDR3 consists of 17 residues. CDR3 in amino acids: CASSPGVKEKSRTEAFF. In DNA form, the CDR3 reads TGTGCCAGCAGCCCAGGGGTAAAGGAGAAAAGTAGAACTGAAGCTTTCTTT.

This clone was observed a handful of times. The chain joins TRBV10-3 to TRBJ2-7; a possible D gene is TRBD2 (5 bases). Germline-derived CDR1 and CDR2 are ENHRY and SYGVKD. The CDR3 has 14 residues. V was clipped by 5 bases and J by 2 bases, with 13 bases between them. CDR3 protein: CAISSRGGPYEQYF. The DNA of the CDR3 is TGTGCCATCAGTTCCCGCGGCGGGCCCTACGAGCAGTACTTC.

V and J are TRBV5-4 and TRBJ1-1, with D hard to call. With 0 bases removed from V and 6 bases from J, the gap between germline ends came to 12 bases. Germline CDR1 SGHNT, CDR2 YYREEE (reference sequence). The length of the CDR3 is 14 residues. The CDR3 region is CASSLGVPNPEAFF. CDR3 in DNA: TGTGCCAGCAGCTTGGGCGTTCCAAACCCTGAAGCTTTCTTT.

The CDR3 nucleotides read TGTGCCAGCAGCTTATGGACTAGGGACACGTACGAGCAGTACTTC. Translation: CASSLWTRDTYEQYF. V usage is TRBV5-6 and J usage is TRBJ2-7, with D possibly being TRBD2 (7 bases). V lost 2 bases and J 4 bases, leaving 16 bases between the germline ends. CDR3 size: 15 residues. The germline V gene encodes CDR1 SGHDT and CDR2 YYEEEE.